The source of this T cell receptor (beta chain) is a study of identical twins (dated by TCRdb to the mid-2010s). In the study overall: To test whether fetal clonotypes persist, the study used deep sequencing on TCR alpha and beta repertoires from monozygotic twins, unrelated adults of various ages, and cord blood. To rule out contamination, replicate twin experiments were performed at different times with different library preparation protocols. Results the study describes overall, beyond this receptor: In monozygotic twins, recombination models systematically underestimated out-of-frame TCR alpha sharing, but the models matched the sharing seen between unrelated individuals. Abundant cord blood beta clonotypes had fewer insertions, young adult naive repertoires showed a similar but weaker trend, and memory repertoires showed no such trend. The excess sharing between twins in beta out-of-frame sequences was weaker because fewer shared sequences reduced the signal-to-noise ratio. Because the same donors could not be followed over many years, conclusions were based on cross-sectional statistical analysis. Compared with coincidental sharing between unrelated individuals, out-of-frame TCR alpha sequences shared between twins had an excess of sequences with low generation probability. Invariant T cells such as MAIT and iNKT could partly confound zero-insertion analyses, though diverse VJ usage argued against this for most clonotypes.

Based on the germline V gene (reference sequence), the CDR1 and CDR2 sequences are DFQATT and SNEGSKA. The CDR3 covers 16 residues, taking in both the cysteine and the phenylalanine. Just CDR3 DNA is preserved here, 48 bases in frame from base 1. Trimming accounts for 1 base at V and 5 bases at J, while the number of junction bases matched to no gene is 6. The library was generated by 5' RACE. Sequenced using an Illumina HiSeq 2000. Template switching introduced a universal primer binding site; the final cDNA contained a unique molecular identifier, enabling accurate counting of TCR cDNA molecules. First-strand cDNA for TCR alpha and beta chains was synthesized from specific primers in the conserved constant-segment region. Each cDNA library was double barcoded, with a SMART-Mk sample barcode plus Illumina barcodes, to control for contamination. TruSeq adapter sequences along with Illumina sample barcodes were introduced in two successive PCR steps. TCR alpha and beta cDNA libraries were sequenced on the Illumina HiSeq platform with custom primers. Regarding the original processing steps: Unique molecular identifiers were extracted from raw reads with MiGEC, and CDR3 positions were determined with MiXCR. Recombination models were inferred per individual with the repgenHMM and IGoR tools using an EM algorithm. The tcR package in R was used for shared clonotype analysis, with sharing normalized by the product of cloneset sizes. To study raw recombination without the effects of thymic and clonal selection, out-of-frame nonproductive sequences were analyzed. TCRdb's own reprocessing of the public reads used fastp at Q25 and MiXCR and kept productive beta chains. Each record represents a unique CDR3 protein, reported with the most common genes and DNA among its rows. The V and J calls were not made by the authors but by TCRdb's processing. This sample has about 460,000 distinct CDR3 sequences in its table, and 13% to 15% of those were observed once. Around 0.52% of the sample rests with the top ten.

As to this clonotype: Its antigen is not yet known. No qualities accompany the bases; no much larger clone lies one base away.

Every donor in the study was a healthy Caucasian. Three pairs of female monozygotic twins, all aged about 18 to 30 years, were included in the twin cohort. CD4+ and CD8+ T cell populations were isolated with positive isolation kits from Invitrogen. The same data also contributed to another study, on yellow fever vaccine responses in identical twins. That second report states: According to the authors, the vaccine-induced T cell response in identical twins seemed to be partly convergent and partly specific to each individual. Focusing on identical twins, the study followed the T cell clones that responded to the vaccine, and did so with precision.

The sequence was obtained from a woman aged 18 to 35 in good health. Sequenced: CD4+ T cells sorted from blood. Here the chain combines TRBV20-1 and TRBJ2-2, with TRBD1 identical over 11 junction bases. The CDR3 is CSARVPGQGVTGELFF. The base sequence is TGCAGTGCTAGAGTTCCGGGACAGGGGGTTACCGGGGAGCTGTTTTTT.